This T cell receptor (beta chain) was sequenced in a study of blood T cell repertoires in COVID-19. Measured with immunoSEQ multiplex PCR; TCRdb has only the in-frame clones, and not every one. Of 150,000 to 200,000 clones in the sample, 75% to 85% are singletons; the top ten hold around 9.9%. Trimming took 3 bases from V and 1 from J, leaving 9 bases between them. CDR3 size: 14 residues. Germline-derived CDR1 and CDR2 are KGHSH and LQKENI. The sequenced material came from peripheral blood. The sequence was collected from a human donor in a cohort sampled during active COVID-19. The chain has TRBV18 and TRBJ1-1; possibly TRBD1 for D (5 bases). The CDR3 reads CASSPTVKNTEAFF. The CDR3 nucleotides read TGTGCCAGCTCACCGACAGTAAAGAACACTGAAGCTTTCTTT.